A selection of T cell receptor beta chains follows, all from one sample in a study of T cells in Graves' hyperthyroidism and ophthalmopathy. Each CDR3 protein gets one entry after TCRdb re-called the multiplex PCR reads with MiXCR. The sample carries 360,000 or so distinct CDR3 sequences, over 12% recorded once. Material for sequencing was blood. The receptors shown here come from a woman aged 55-69 years with Graves' ophthalmopathy. The conserved cysteine and the conserved F or W are not part of the CDR3 here. Expanded clones are given a class, and other clones once, few, many or no size at all.

clone size | V gene | CDR3 protein
NA | TRBV7-2 | ASTVAGAYEQY
many | TRBV30 | AWSLRQGASNEKLF
many | TRBV7-6 | ASSSPGGLTEAF
NA | TRBV6-1 | ATGTGDGANVLT
many | TRBV7-3 | ASSLEGDRANTGELF
NA | TRBV6-1 | ASQGSGRSEQY
many | TRBV2 | ASSAGDTYEQY
NA | TRBV7-8 | ASSSEVVETQY
many | TRBV29-1 | SVEVGTAVGGELF
many | TRBV20-1 | SAEDFRYSNQPQH
many | TRBV29-1 | SVDVGYEQY
NA | TRBV14 | ASSQLLSWTGGGTDTQY
NA | TRBV28 | ASRPLTGAPSYNEQF
many | TRBV28 | ASRPSGLAVVEQF
many | TRBV7-2 | ASSLVGGKTF
many | TRBV5-8 | ASSDLSRGGNEQF
few | TRBV6-1 | ASSYLAGGEQF
many | TRBV3-1 | ASSPGRPYEQY
many | TRBV4-1 | ASSQVGTLGGYT
many | TRBV5-1 | ASSLGTGMKTQY
NA | TRBV25-1 | ASSEASVLMGNTIY
many | TRBV3-1 | ASSALRNEQF
many | TRBV28 | ASSLTAVGLSAQH
few | TRBV24-1 | ATSDTRLAGTDTQY
NA | TRBV5-1 | ASSLTNAEAF
many | TRBV6-2/TRBV6-3 | ASSYSGGNTYEQY
many | TRBV3-1 | ASSQYGGSLSETQY
many | TRBV7-2 | ASSPGTSAGNEQF
many | TRBV7-2 | ASSSLLAGVGNEQF
NA | TRBV4-1 | ASSQSGGNNEQF
many | TRBV28 | ASSPPGPLTTQY
NA | TRBV25-1 | ASSDDLAGVPGELF
many | TRBV20-1 | SATGGTILYEQY
many | TRBV6-1 | ASSEGQGHYGYT
many | TRBV27 | ATTGSSGNRHSADTQY
NA | TRBV29-1 | SVLVSAHRGNTIY
many | TRBV27 | ASSSQGTDTQY
many | TRBV6-2/TRBV6-3 | ASSYLGHPNQPQH
many | TRBV11-3 | ASSRTSAYNEQF
many | TRBV20-1 | SASYFRTASTDTQY
NA | TRBV19 | ASSIGDSSYEQY
many | TRBV7-9 | ASSSDMNTGELF
many | TRBV28 | ASSQGMVYEQY
many | TRBV12-3/TRBV12-4 | ASKGVAGTLYQETQY
many | TRBV20-1 | SASSGVSGANVLT
many | TRBV6-1 | ASRARVGGRAEAF
many | TRBV7-9 | ASSLERARETQY
many | TRBV12-3/TRBV12-4 | ASRARGRVDIQY
many | TRBV10-3 | AISEYGTGESMQY
NA | TRBV7-9 | ASSLPLGGAGNTIY
many | TRBV7-2 | ASSPDGTGGETQY
many | TRBV11-2 | ASSLDRGISEQF
few | TRBV2 | ASSGVRGPLLDTDTQY
NA | TRBV19 | ASSTNRGYTGELF
NA | TRBV12-3/TRBV12-4 | ASSFGQGINQPQH
many | TRBV20-1 | SASTGGVSQETQY
many | TRBV28 | ASSWGFSGYT
many | TRBV7-9 | ASPSDGNSDTQY
few | TRBV29-1 | SVTDNAGEQF
many | TRBV3-1 | ASSQFRAVPTDTQY